This T cell receptor (beta chain) came from a study of human thymus T cells. Study-level findings and limits: Blood and thymic repertoires both appeared biased in V and J gene usage.

For this clone: Its specificity is unknown.

TCRdb keeps only in-frame clones here, not all; method: immunoSEQ multiplex PCR. The data show roughly 86,000 clones, 90% to 97% seen once. Germline assignment: CDR1 SGHNT and CDR2 YYREEE (reference sequence). The CDR3 runs 15 residues. V gave up 2 bases and J gave up 10 bases; unmatched junction bases: 12. Thymus specimens were resections from corrective heart surgery. It was healthy Finnish infants having corrective surgery for congenital heart defects who were the donors. The origin of this receptor is a boy younger than two with a congenital heart defect but otherwise immunologically healthy. This chain uses TRBV5-4 with TRBJ2-1, with 7 bases identical to TRBD2. Sequenced sample: thymus tissue. CDR3 loop: CASSFGGGPWREQFF. CDR3 DNA: TGTGCCAGCAGCTTTGGCGGGGGTCCCTGGAGAGAGCAGTTCTTC.